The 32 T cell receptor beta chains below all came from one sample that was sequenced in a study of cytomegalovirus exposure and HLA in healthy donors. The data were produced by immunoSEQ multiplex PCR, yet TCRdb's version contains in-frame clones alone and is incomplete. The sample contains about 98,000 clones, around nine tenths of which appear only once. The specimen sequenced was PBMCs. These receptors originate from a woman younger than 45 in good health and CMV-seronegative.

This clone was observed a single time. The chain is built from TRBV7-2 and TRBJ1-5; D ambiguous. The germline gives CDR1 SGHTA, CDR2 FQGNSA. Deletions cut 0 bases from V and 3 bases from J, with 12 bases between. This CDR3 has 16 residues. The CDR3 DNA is TGTGCCAGCAGCTTAGCCGGGGTGGCGATCAATCAGCCCCAGCATTTT. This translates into CASSLAGVAINQPQHF.

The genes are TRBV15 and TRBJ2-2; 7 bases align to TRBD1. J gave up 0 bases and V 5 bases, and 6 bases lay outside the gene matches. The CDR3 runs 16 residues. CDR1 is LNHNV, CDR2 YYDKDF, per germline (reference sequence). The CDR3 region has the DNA TGTGCCACCAGCCTGCTAGGGACAGCGAACACCGGGGAGCTGTTTTTT. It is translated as CATSLLGTANTGELFF.

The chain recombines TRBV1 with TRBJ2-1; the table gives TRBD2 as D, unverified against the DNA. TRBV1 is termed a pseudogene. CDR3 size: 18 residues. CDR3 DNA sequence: TGCACCAGCAGCCGGGAGACTAGCGGACTAAGCTCCTACAATGAGCAGTTCTTC. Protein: CTSSRETSGLSSYNEQFF.

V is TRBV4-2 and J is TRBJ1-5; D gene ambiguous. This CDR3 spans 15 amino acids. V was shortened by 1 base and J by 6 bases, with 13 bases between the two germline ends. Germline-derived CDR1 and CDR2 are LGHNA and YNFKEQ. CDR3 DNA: TGTGCCAGCAGCCAAGTCGGGTTACTTGGTCAGCCCCAGCATTTT. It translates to CASSQVGLLGQPQHF.

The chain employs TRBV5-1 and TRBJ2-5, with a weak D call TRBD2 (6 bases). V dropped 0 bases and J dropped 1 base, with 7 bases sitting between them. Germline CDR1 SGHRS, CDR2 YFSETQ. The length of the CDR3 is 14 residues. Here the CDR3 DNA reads TGCGCCAGCAGCTTGGATAGCGGCCAAGAGACCCAGTACTTC. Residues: CASSLDSGQETQYF.

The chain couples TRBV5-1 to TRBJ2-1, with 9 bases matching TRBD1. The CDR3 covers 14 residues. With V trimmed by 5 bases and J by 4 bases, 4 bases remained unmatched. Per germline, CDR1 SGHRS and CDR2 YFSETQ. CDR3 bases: TGCGCCAGCAGTACGGACAGGGGATACAATGAGCAGTTCTTC. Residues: CASSTDRGYNEQFF.

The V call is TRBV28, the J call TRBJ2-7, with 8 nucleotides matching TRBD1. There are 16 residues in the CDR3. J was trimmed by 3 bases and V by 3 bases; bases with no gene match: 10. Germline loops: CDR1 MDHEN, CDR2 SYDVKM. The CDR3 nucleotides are TGTGCCAGCAGTTTCGGATGGGACAGGAGCCGCTACGAGCAGTACTTC. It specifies CASSFGWDRSRYEQYF. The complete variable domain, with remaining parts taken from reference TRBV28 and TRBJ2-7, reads DVKVTQSSRYLVKRTGEKVFLECVQDMDHENMFWYRQDPGLGLRLIYFSYDVKMKEKGDIPEGYSVSREKKERFSLILESASTNQTSMYLCASSFGWDRSRYEQYFGPGTRLTVT.

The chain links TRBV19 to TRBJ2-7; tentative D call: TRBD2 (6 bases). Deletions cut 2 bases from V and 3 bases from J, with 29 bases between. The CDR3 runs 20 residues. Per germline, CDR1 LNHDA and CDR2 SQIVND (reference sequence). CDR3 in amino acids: CASSISGRRGHSPPYYEQYF. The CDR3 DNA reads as TGTGCCAGTAGTATAAGTGGTCGGCGGGGCCACAGTCCCCCCTACTACGAGCAGTACTTC.

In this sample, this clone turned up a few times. The CDR3 DNA is TGTGCCAGCAGTTTGGGGGGGGCTGGTGAAAAACTGTTTTTT. Amino acids: CASSLGGAGEKLFF. This chain joins TRBV28 and TRBJ1-4; perhaps TRBD1 as D (6 bases). V lost 3 bases to trimming and J lost 7 bases, with 12 bases between them. The CDR3 has 14 residues. Germline assignment: CDR1 MDHEN and CDR2 SYDVKM. Full variable domain (remainder filled in from reference TRBV28 and TRBJ1-4): DVKVTQSSRYLVKRTGEKVFLECVQDMDHENMFWYRQDPGLGLRLIYFSYDVKMKEKGDIPEGYSVSREKKERFSLILESASTNQTSMYLCASSLGGAGEKLFFGSGTQLSVL.

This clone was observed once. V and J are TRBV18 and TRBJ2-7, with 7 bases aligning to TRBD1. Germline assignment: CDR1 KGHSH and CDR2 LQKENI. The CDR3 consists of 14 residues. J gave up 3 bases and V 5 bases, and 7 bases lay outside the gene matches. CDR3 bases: TGTGCCAGCTCAAGCCGACAGGGACGCTACGAGCAGTACTTC. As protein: CASSSRQGRYEQYF.

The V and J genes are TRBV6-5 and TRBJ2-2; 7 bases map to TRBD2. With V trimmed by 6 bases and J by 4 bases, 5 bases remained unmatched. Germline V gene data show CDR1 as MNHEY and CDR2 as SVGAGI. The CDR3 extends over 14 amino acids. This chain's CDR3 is CASRRPGGTGELFF. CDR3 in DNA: TGTGCCAGCAGACGTCCGGGGGGCACCGGGGAGCTGTTTTTT.

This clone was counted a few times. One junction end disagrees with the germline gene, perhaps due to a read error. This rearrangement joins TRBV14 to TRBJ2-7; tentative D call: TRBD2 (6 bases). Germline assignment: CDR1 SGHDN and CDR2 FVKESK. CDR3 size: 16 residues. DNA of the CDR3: TGTGCCAGCAGCCAGATCGGGGGTAGCGCGTCTAACCCTCCTAGCTTC. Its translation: CASSQIGGSASNPPSF.

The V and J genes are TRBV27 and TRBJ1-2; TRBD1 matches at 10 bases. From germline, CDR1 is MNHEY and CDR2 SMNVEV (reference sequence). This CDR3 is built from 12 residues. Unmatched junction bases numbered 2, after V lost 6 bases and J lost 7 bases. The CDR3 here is CASSRTGGGYTF. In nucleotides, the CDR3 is TGTGCCAGCAGCCGGACAGGGGGTGGCTACACCTTC.

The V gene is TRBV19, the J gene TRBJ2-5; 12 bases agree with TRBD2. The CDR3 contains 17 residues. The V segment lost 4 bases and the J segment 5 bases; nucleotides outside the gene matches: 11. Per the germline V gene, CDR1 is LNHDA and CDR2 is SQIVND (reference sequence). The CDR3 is CASSTHSSGGAQETQYF. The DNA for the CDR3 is TGTGCCAGTAGTACACACTCTAGCGGGGGGGCCCAGGAGACCCAGTACTTC.

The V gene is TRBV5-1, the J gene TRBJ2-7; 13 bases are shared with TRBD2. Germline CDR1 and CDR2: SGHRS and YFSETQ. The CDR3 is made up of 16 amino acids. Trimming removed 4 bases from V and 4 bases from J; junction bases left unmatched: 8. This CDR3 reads CASSGRTSGSAYEQYF. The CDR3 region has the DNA TGCGCCAGCAGCGGCCGGACTAGCGGGAGTGCGTACGAGCAGTACTTC.

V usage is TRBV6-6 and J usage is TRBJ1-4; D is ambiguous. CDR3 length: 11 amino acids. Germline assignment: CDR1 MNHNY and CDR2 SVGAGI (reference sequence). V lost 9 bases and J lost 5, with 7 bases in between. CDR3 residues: CASRVNEKLFF. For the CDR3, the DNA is TGTGCCAGTCGGGTCAATGAAAAACTGTTTTTT.

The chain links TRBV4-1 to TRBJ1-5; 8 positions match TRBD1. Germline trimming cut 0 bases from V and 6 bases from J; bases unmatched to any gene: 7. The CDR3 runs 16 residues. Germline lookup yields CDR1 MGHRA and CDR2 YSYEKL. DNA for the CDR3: TGCGCCAGCAGCCAAGATTCAGGACAGGGAATTCAGCCCCAGCATTTT. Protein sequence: CASSQDSGQGIQPQHF.

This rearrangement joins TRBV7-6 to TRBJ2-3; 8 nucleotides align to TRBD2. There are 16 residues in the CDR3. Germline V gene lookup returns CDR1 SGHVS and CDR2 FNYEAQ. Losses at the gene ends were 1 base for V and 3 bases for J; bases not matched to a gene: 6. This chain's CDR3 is CASSLGTSGPTDTQYF. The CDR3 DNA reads TGTGCCAGCAGCTTAGGAACTAGCGGCCCAACAGATACGCAGTATTTT.

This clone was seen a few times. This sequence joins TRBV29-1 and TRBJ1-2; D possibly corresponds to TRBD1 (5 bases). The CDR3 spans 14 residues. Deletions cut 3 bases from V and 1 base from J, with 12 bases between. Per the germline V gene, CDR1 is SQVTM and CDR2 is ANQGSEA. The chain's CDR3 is CSVEGQGLNYGYTF. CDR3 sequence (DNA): TGCAGCGTTGAGGGGCAGGGACTTAACTATGGCTACACCTTC.

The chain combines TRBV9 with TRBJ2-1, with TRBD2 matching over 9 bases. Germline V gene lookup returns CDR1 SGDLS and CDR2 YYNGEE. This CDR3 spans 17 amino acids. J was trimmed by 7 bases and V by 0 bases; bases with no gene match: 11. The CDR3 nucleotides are TGTGCCAGCAGCGTAGGGCGTGTGCGGGAGGGATGGAATGAGCAGTTCTTC. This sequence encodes CASSVGRVREGWNEQFF.

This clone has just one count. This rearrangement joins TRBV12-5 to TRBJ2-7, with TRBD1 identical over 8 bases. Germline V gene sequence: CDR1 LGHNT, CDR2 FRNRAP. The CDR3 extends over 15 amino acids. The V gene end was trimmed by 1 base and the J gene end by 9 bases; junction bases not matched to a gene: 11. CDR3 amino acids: CASGLGTGSLFGQYF. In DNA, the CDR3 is TGTGCTAGTGGTTTGGGGACAGGGTCGTTGTTCGGGCAGTACTTC.

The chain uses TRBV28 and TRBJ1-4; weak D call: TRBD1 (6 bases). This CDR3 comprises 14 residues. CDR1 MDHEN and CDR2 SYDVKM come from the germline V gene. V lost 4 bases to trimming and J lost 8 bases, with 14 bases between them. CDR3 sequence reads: CASSSGDRGEKLFF. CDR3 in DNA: TGTGCCAGCAGTTCAGGGGACCGGGGCGAAAAACTGTTTTTT.

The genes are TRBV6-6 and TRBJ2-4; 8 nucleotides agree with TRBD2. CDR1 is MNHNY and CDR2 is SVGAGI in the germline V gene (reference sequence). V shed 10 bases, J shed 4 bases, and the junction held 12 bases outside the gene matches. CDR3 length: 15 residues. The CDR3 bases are TGTGCCACCTTTTACCAGCCGGGAGGGAAAAACATTCAGTACTTC. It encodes CATFYQPGGKNIQYF.

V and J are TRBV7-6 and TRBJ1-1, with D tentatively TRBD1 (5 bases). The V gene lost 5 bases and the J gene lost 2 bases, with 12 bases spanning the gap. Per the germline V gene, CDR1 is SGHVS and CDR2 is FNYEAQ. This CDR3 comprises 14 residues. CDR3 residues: CASSADKTNTEAFF. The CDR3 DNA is TGTGCCAGCAGCGCGGACAAGACAAACACTGAAGCTTTCTTT.

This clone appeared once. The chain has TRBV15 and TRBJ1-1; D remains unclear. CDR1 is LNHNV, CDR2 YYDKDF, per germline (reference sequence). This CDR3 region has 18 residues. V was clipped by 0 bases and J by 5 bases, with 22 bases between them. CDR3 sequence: CATSRDIGSLRGSTEAFF. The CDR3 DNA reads TGTGCCACCAGCAGAGACATAGGGAGCCTTAGAGGTAGTACTGAAGCTTTCTTT.

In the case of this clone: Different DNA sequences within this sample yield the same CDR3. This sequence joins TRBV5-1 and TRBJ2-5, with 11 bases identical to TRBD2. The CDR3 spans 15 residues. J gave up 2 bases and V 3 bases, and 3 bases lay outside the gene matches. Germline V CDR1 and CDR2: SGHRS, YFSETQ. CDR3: CASSYGTSGQETQYF. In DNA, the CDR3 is TGCGCCAGCAGCTACGGGACTAGCGGACAAGAGACCCAGTACTTC.

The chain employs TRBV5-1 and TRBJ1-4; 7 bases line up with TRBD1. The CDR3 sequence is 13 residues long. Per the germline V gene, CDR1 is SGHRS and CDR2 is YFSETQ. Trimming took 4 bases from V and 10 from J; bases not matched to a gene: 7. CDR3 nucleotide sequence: TGCGCCAGCAGCCCCAACAGACAGGGAAAACTGTTTTTT. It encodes CASSPNRQGKLFF.

The CDR3 region has the DNA TGTGCCAGCAGGAATCAGCCCCAGCATTTT. Its translation: CASRNQPQHF. This sequence joins TRBV19 and TRBJ1-5; D is uncertain. This CDR3 spans 10 amino acids. Germline CDR1 is LNHDA and CDR2 is SQIVND (reference sequence). With 9 bases removed from V and 4 bases from J, the gap between germline ends came to 4 bases.

Here the CDR3 DNA reads TGTGCCAGCAGCTTATACTTTGTCGATGGCTACACCTTC. This gives the protein CASSLYFVDGYTF. V usage is TRBV11-2 and J usage is TRBJ1-2; D remains ambiguous. Germline loops: CDR1 SGHAT, CDR2 FQNNGV. This CDR3 region has 13 residues. Trimming left V 2 bases short and J 6 bases short, with 10 bases between.

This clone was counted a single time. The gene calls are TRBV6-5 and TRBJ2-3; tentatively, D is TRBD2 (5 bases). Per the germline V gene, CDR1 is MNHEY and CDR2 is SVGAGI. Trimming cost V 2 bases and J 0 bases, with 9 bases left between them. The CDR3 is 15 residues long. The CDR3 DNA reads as TGTGCCAGCAGTTACAACGCGGGTAGCACAGATACGCAGTATTTT. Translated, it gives CASSYNAGSTDTQYF.

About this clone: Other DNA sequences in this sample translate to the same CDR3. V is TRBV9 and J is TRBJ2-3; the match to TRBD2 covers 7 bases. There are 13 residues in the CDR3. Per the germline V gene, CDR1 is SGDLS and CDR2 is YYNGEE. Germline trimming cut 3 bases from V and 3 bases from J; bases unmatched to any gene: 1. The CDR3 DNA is TGTGCCAGCAGCGGGACTAGTACAGATACGCAGTATTTT. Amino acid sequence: CASSGTSTDTQYF.

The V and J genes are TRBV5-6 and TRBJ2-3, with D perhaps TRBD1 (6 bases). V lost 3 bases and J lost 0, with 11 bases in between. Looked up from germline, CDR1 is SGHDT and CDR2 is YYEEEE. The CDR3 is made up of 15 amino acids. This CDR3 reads CASSSGQRSTDTQYF. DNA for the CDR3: TGTGCCAGCAGCTCCGGACAGAGGAGCACAGATACGCAGTATTTT.